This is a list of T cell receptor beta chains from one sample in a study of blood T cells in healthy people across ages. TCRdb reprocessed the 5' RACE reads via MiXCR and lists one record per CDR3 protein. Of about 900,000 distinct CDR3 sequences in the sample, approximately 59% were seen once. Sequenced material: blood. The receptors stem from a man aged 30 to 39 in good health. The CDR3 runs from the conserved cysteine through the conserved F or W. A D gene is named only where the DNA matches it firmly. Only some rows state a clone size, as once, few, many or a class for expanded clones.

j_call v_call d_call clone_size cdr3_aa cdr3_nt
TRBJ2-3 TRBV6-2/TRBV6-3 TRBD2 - CASSGTSGGGPDTQYF TGTGCCAGCAGCGGGACTAGCGGGGGGGGGCCAGATACGCAGTATTTT
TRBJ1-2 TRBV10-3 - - CAISEAPSNYGYIF TGTGCCATCAGTGAGGCGCCAAGCAACTATGGCTACATCTTC
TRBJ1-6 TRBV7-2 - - CASSLMGGNNSPLHF TGTGCCAGCAGCTTAATGGGAGGGAATAATTCACCCCTCCACTTT
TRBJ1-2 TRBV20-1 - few CSAGRSYGYTF TGCAGTGCGGGACGGAGCTATGGCTACACCTTC
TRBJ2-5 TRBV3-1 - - CASSQDLTGRETQYF TGTGCCAGCAGCCAAGATCTAACAGGGAGGGAGACCCAGTACTTC
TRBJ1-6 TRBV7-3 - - CASSLVDNNNSPLHF TGTGCCAGCAGCTTAGTGGACAATAATAATTCACCCCTCCACTTT
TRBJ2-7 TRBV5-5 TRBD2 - CASSSSGGPNSYEQYF TGTGCCAGCAGCTCCAGCGGGGGGCCCAACTCCTACGAGCAGTACTTC
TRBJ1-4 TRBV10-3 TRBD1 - CAISRDRGGGREKLFF TGTGCCATCAGTCGGGACAGGGGAGGAGGACGTGAAAAACTGTTTTTT
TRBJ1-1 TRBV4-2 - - CASSQASDDTEAFF TGTGCCAGCAGCCAAGCGTCAGACGACACTGAAGCTTTCTTT
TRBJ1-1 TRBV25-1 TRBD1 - CASSEWDRGNTEAFF TGCGCCAGCAGTGAATGGGACAGGGGAAACACTGAAGCTTTCTTT
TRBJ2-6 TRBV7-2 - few CASSLASGAGANVLTF TGTGCCAGCAGCTTAGCGTCCGGGGCTGGGGCCAACGTCCTGACTTTC
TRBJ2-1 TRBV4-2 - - CASSQDWQPPGYEQFF TGTGCCAGCAGCCAAGATTGGCAGCCCCCTGGGTATGAGCAGTTCTTC
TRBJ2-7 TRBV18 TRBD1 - CASSPGTVEQYF TGTGCCAGCTCACCTGGGACAGTCGAGCAGTACTTC
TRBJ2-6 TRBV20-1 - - CSGRGGLPSGANVLTF TGCAGTGGTAGAGGGGGGCTCCCCTCTGGGGCCAACGTCCTGACTTTC
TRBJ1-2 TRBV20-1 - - CSARQRDIGGYTF TGCAGTGCTAGGCAACGGGACATCGGGGGCTACACCTTC
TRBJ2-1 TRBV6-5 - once CASTSRGGEQFF TGTGCCAGCACCTCGAGGGGCGGTGAGCAGTTCTTC
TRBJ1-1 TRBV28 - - CASSSGPEAFF TGTGCCAGCAGTTCGGGGCCTGAAGCTTTCTTT
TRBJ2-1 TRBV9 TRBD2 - CACSVAGRAGGDNEQFF TGTGCCTGCAGCGTAGCTGGTCGAGCGGGGGGTGACAATGAGCAGTTCTTC
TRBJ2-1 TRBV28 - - CASSAPGLGLDVQFF TGTGCCAGCAGTGCCCCGGGACTCGGCCTCGATGTGCAGTTCTTC